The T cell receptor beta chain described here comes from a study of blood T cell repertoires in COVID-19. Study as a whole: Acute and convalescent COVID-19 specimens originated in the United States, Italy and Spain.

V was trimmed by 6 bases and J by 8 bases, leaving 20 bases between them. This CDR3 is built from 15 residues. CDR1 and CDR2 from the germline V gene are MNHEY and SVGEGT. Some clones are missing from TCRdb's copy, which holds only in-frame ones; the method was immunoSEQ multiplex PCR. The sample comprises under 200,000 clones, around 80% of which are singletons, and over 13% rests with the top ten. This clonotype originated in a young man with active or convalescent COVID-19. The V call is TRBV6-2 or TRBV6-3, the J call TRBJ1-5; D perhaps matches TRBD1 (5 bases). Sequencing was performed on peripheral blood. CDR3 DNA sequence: TGTGCCAGCAGCGGGCGATTCAGGGAGGATGAGCCCCAGCATTTT. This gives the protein CASSGRFREDEPQHF.